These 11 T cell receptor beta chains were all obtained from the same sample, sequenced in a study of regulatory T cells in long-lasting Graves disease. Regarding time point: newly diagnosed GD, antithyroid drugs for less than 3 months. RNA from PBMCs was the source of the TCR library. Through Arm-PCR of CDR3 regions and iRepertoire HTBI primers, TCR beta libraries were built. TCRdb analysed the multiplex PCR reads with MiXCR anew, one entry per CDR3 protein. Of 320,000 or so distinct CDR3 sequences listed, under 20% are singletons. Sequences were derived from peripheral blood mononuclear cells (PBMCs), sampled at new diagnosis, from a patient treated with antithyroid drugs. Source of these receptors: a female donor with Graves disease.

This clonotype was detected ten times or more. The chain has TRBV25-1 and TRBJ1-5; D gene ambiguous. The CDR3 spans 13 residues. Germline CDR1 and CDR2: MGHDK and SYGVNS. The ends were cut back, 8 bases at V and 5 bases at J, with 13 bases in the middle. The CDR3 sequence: CASPDLGDQPQHF. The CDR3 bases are TGTGCCAGCCCGGACCTCGGGGATCAGCCCCAGCATTTT.

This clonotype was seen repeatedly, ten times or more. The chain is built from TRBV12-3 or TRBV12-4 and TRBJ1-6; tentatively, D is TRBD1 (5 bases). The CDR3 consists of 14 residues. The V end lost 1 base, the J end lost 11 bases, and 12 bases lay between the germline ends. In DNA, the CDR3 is TGTGCCAGCAGTTTAGGTGGGGCTGGGGCACCCCTCCACTTT. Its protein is CASSLGGAGAPLHF.

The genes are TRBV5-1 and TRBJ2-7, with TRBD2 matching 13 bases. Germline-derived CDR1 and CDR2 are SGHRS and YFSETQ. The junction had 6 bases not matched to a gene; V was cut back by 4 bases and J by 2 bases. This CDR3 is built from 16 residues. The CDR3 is CASSLRTSGGTYEQYF. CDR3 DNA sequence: TGCGCCAGCAGCCTGCGGACTAGCGGGGGTACCTACGAGCAGTACTTC. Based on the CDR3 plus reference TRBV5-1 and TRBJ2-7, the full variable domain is KAGVTQTPRYLIKTRGQQVTLSCSPISGHRSVSWYQQTPGQGLQFLFEYFSETQRNKGNFPGRFSGRQFSNSRSEMNVSTLELGDSALYLCASSLRTSGGTYEQYFGPGTRLTVT.

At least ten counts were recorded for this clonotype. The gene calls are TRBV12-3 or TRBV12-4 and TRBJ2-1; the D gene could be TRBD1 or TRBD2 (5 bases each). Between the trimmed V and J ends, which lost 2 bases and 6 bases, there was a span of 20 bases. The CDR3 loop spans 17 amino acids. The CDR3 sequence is CASSLRWQGGGSNEQFF. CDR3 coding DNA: TGTGCCAGCAGTTTAAGGTGGCAAGGTGGGGGTTCCAATGAGCAGTTCTTC.

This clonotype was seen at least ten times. For the CDR3, the DNA is TGTGCCAGCAGTTTAAGGGCTTACGAGCAGTACTTC. Protein sequence: CASSLRAYEQYF. The V gene is TRBV12-3 or TRBV12-4, the J gene TRBJ2-7; D uncertain. Trimming shortened V by 2 bases and J by 4 bases, and 6 bases separated the two germline ends. The CDR3 is made up of 12 amino acids.

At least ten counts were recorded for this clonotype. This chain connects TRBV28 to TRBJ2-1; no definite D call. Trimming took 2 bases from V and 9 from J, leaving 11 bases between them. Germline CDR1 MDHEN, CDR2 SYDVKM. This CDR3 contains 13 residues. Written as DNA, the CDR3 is TGTGCCAGCAGTTTAGAATCCTCAGGTGAGCAGTTCTTC. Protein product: CASSLESSGEQFF.

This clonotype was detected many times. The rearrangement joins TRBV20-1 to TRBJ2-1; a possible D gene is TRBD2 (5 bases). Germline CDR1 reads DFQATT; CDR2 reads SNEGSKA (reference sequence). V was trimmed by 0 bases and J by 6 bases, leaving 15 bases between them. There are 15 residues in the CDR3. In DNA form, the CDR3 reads TGCAGTGCTAGAGACCCTAGCCCCGTTGGCAATGAGCAGTTCTTC. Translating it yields CSARDPSPVGNEQFF.

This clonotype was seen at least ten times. The CDR3 DNA follows: TGTGCCAGCAGTTTAGGCCCAGGGGTCGAGACCCAGTACTTC. This gives the protein CASSLGPGVETQYF. The genes are TRBV12-3 or TRBV12-4 and TRBJ2-5; tentative D call: TRBD1 (6 bases). The CDR3 contains 14 residues. Trimming shortened V by 1 base and J by 5 bases, and 11 bases separated the two germline ends.

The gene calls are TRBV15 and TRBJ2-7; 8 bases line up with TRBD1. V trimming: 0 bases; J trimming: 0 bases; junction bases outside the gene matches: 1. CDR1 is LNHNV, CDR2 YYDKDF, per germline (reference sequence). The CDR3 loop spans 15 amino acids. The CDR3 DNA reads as TGTGCCACCAGCAGAGATACAGGGGGCTCCTACGAGCAGTACTTC. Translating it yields CATSRDTGGSYEQYF.

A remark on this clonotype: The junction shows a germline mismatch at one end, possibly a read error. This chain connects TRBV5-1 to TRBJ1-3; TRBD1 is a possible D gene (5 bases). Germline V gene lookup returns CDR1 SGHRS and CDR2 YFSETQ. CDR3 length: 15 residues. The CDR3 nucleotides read TGCACCAGCAGCCCCGGGGGAAGAGCTGGAAACACCATATATTTT. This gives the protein CTSSPGGRAGNTIYF.

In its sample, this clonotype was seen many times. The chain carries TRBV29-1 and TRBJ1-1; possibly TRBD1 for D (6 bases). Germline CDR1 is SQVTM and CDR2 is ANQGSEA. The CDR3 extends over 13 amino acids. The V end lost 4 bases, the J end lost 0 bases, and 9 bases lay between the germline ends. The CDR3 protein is CSVGDRLNTEAFF. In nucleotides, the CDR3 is TGCAGCGTTGGAGACAGGTTGAACACTGAAGCTTTCTTT.